Below, 30 T cell receptor beta chains from the same sample are listed, as sequenced in a study of regulatory T cells in long-lasting Graves disease. iRepertoire HTBI primers and Arm-PCR of CDR3 regions built TCR beta libraries. TCRdb re-called the multiplex PCR reads with MiXCR, one entry per CDR3 protein. This sample carries about 500,000 distinct CDR3 sequences, roughly 17% of them seen once, and the ten largest clones take 10% to 15%. Time point reported: newly diagnosed GD, antithyroid drugs for less than 3 months. Scientists built the TCR library using RNA that was extracted from PBMCs. Another study also made use of these data, one on T cells in Graves' hyperthyroidism and ophthalmopathy.

The specimen was peripheral blood mononuclear cells (PBMCs), collected at new diagnosis, from a patient treated with antithyroid drugs. The receptors here all came from a man aged 40-49 years with Graves disease.

V gene TRBV5-1 combines with J gene TRBJ2-4; D possibly matches TRBD1 or TRBD2 (5 bases each). V lost 0 bases and J lost 3, with 13 bases in between. The CDR3 sequence is 16 residues long. CDR1 SGHRS and CDR2 YFSETQ come from the germline V gene. The CDR3 reads CASSLEVGRGKNIQYF. In DNA, the CDR3 is TGCGCCAGCAGCTTGGAGGTGGGACGGGGCAAAAACATTCAGTACTTC.

This clonotype was detected many times. The V call is TRBV27, the J call TRBJ2-1; D is possibly TRBD2 (5 bases). V was shortened by 6 bases and J by 7 bases, with 22 bases between the two germline ends. Germline V gives CDR1 MNHEY, CDR2 SMNVEV (reference sequence). The CDR3 has 16 amino acids. CDR3 sequence reads: CASSLTGLSVRNEQFF. The CDR3 bases are TGTGCCAGCAGCTTAACCGGACTCTCAGTTAGGAATGAGCAGTTCTTC.

The table lists this clonotype with many counts. This chain connects TRBV20-1 to TRBJ2-7; 9 bases are a match to TRBD1. This CDR3 contains 13 residues. CDR1 DFQATT and CDR2 SNEGSKA come from the germline V gene (reference sequence). CDR3 DNA: TGCAGCGGGGACAGGGCTCTCTCCTACGAGCAGTACTTC. Protein sequence: CSGDRALSYEQYF.

This clonotype was seen at least ten times. The J gene is TRBJ2-2, the V gene TRBV30; the D is unclear. Trimming removed 3 bases from V and 4 bases from J, with 21 bases in between. CDR3 size: 17 residues. The V gene's germline CDR1 is GTSNPN and CDR2 SVGIG (reference sequence). CDR3 loop: CAWRSARAGLGTGELFF. Here the CDR3 DNA reads TGTGCCTGGAGATCAGCCCGGGCTGGGTTAGGCACCGGGGAGCTGTTTTTT.

The sample holds one count of this clonotype. The V call is TRBV5-6, the J call TRBJ1-2, with TRBD1 identical over 8 bases. The CDR3 runs 15 residues. Germline assignment: CDR1 SGHDT and CDR2 YYEEEE. Trimming removed 4 bases from V and 0 bases from J; junction bases left unmatched: 5. The DNA of the CDR3 is TGTGCCAGCAGCGAGACAGGGGCAGCTAACTATGGCTACACCTTC. This gives the protein CASSETGAANYGYTF.

This clonotype came up many times. CDR3 region: CASTGGGDTQYF. As DNA, the CDR3 is TGTGCCAGCACCGGAGGGGGAGATACGCAGTATTTT. The chain recombines TRBV2 with TRBJ2-3; the D gene could be TRBD1 or TRBD2 (6 bases each). The CDR3 runs to 12 residues. Trimming pared 7 bases from V and 5 bases from J, leaving 10 bases between. Germline V gene lookup returns CDR1 SNHLY and CDR2 FYNNEI.

The sample holds a few counts of this clonotype. The chain carries TRBV15 and TRBJ1-3, with TRBD1 as a possible D gene (6 bases). Trimming shortened V by 3 bases and J by 3 bases, and 15 bases separated the two germline ends. The CDR3 loop spans 16 amino acids. Germline-derived CDR1 and CDR2 are LNHNV and YYDKDF (reference sequence). CDR3 DNA: TGTGCCACCAGCAGCCTGGGAGGGGGAGTTGGAAACACCATATATTTT. Amino acid sequence: CATSSLGGGVGNTIYF.

Details on this clonotype: Because it lacks the conserved phenylalanine or tryptophan at the end, this CDR3 is likely a read error. V is TRBV11-2 and J is TRBJ2-3; D might be TRBD1 (6 bases). The CDR3 is 16 amino acids. V was trimmed by 10 bases and J by 2 bases, leaving 22 bases between them. Germline assignment: CDR1 SGHAT and CDR2 FQNNGV. In DNA form, the CDR3 reads TGTGCCACCAGTGATTTTACAGGGAGTACCACAGATACGCAGTATCTT. Translating gives CATSDFTGSTTDTQYL.

This clonotype has just a few counts. The V and J genes are TRBV6-5 and TRBJ2-3; D unclear. CDR1 and CDR2 (germline): MNHEY, SVGAGI. The CDR3 contains 14 residues. Trimming removed 2 bases from V and 5 bases from J, with 11 bases in between. The CDR3 DNA is TGTGCCAGCAGTTACGTCAGGTTACAAGATACGCAGTATTTT. As protein: CASSYVRLQDTQYF.

There are a few counts of this clonotype. The J gene is TRBJ2-7, the V gene TRBV11-2, with TRBD1 as a possible D gene (6 bases). The CDR3 is 12 amino acids. V lost 10 bases and J 3 bases, leaving 13 bases between the germline ends. Germline lookup yields CDR1 SGHAT and CDR2 FQNNGV. In DNA form, the CDR3 reads TGTGCCACGCAGGGGACGGGCTACGAGCAGTACTTC. Its translation is CATQGTGYEQYF.

This rearrangement joins TRBV5-1 to TRBJ2-2, with 10 bases fitting TRBD1. The CDR3 extends over 15 amino acids. In germline, CDR1 is SGHRS, CDR2 YFSETQ. Losses at the gene ends were 6 bases for V and 5 bases for J; bases not matched to a gene: 7. CDR3 in amino acids: CASTPGTGETGELFF. CDR3 nucleotides: TGCGCCAGCACCCCCGGGACAGGGGAGACCGGGGAGCTGTTTTTT.

This clonotype was picked up a small number of times. V is TRBV27 and J is TRBJ2-1; 9 bases fit TRBD2. V gave up 7 bases and J gave up 6 bases; unmatched junction bases: 7. The germline V gene encodes CDR1 MNHEY and CDR2 SMNVEV (reference sequence). The CDR3 is made up of 14 amino acids. In DNA, the CDR3 is TGTGCCAGCACCTCTGGGACTAGCATCAATGAGCAGTTCTTC. Translation: CASTSGTSINEQFF.

This rearrangement joins TRBV10-1 to TRBJ2-1; 11 nucleotides align to TRBD2. This CDR3 has 20 amino acids. The trim removed 2 bases at V and 0 bases at J, leaving 12 bases unmatched. Per the germline V gene, CDR1 is WNHNN and CDR2 is SYGVQD (reference sequence). This CDR3 is CASSELGLAGGPSSYNEQFF. The CDR3, as DNA: TGCGCCAGCAGTGAGCTCGGGCTAGCGGGAGGTCCCAGCTCCTACAATGAGCAGTTCTTC.

In the case of this clonotype: Possible read error: a much larger clone is one base away. The J gene is TRBJ1-5, the V gene TRBV27; D remains ambiguous. Germline V CDR1 and CDR2: MNHEY, SMNVEV (reference sequence). This CDR3 is built from 14 residues. The CDR3 DNA sequence: TGTGCCAGCAGTTATGTCGGCCTAAATCAGCTCCAGCATTTT. It translates to CASSYVGLNQLQHF.

The rearrangement joins TRBV27 to TRBJ2-1; the match to TRBD1 covers 10 bases. J gave up 5 bases and V 4 bases, and 5 bases lay outside the gene matches. The germline V gene encodes CDR1 MNHEY and CDR2 SMNVEV (reference sequence). This CDR3 has 15 amino acids. CDR3 in amino acids: CASSSRQGAHNEQFF. The CDR3 DNA follows: TGTGCCAGCAGTTCGAGACAGGGGGCCCACAATGAGCAGTTCTTC.

This clonotype appeared a few times. CDR3 region: CTDDKETQYF. The CDR3 DNA reads as TGCACCGACGATAAGGAGACCCAGTACTTC. This rearrangement joins TRBV20-1 to TRBJ2-5; D remains ambiguous. Per germline, CDR1 DFQATT and CDR2 SNEGSKA (reference sequence). CDR3 length: 10 residues.

The V and J genes are TRBV7-8 and TRBJ2-5; D ambiguous. CDR1 SGHVS and CDR2 FQNEAQ come from the germline V gene. V dropped 6 bases and J dropped 8 bases, with 16 bases sitting between them. This CDR3 comprises 13 residues. Here the CDR3 reads CASRALAWATQYF. The CDR3 nucleotides read TGTGCCAGCAGGGCGTTGGCTTGGGCTACCCAGTACTTC.

This clonotype was seen repeatedly, ten times or more. J is TRBJ2-4 and V is TRBV3-1; tentatively, D is TRBD1 or TRBD2 (5 bases each). The V end was cut by 1 base, the J end by 6 bases, with 13 bases between. The CDR3 runs 15 residues. Germline V CDR1 and CDR2: LGHDT, YNNKEL (reference sequence). CDR3 in DNA: TGTGCCAGCAGCCAAGTAGGGACGAGGGGAAACATTCAGTACTTC. It codes for CASSQVGTRGNIQYF.

The V call is TRBV7-9, the J call TRBJ1-1; D is uncertain. Germline V CDR1 and CDR2: SEHNR, FQNEAQ (reference sequence). The CDR3 covers 14 residues. V was cut by 3 bases and J by 1 base, with 9 bases left in between. CDR3 sequence: CASSFREENTEAFF. The CDR3 DNA reads TGTGCCAGCAGCTTCCGGGAAGAGAACACTGAAGCTTTCTTT.

Remarks on this clonotype: This may come from a read error, since a much larger clone is one base off. The chain employs TRBV27 and TRBJ2-1, with 14 positions matching TRBD2. Per germline, CDR1 MNHEY and CDR2 SMNVEV (reference sequence). The trim removed 5 bases at V and 6 bases at J, leaving 6 bases unmatched. The CDR3 covers 16 residues. The CDR3 DNA sequence: TGTGCCAGCAGTGACCATGGGACTAGCGGGAGCAATGAGCAGTTCTTC. As protein: CASSDHGTSGSNEQFF.

This clonotype occurred many times. The chain carries TRBV5-1 and TRBJ2-1, with D unresolved. Germline CDR1 and CDR2: SGHRS and YFSETQ. The CDR3 is 15 residues long. V lost 1 base to trimming and J lost 4 bases, with 12 bases between them. The CDR3 is CASSLQRPNYNEQFF. The CDR3 bases are TGCGCCAGCAGCTTGCAAAGACCGAATTACAATGAGCAGTTCTTC.

This clonotype has at least ten counts. J is TRBJ2-5 and V is TRBV29-1; a possible D gene is TRBD1 (5 bases). Germline assignment: CDR1 SQVTM and CDR2 ANQGSEA. Between the trimmed V and J ends, which lost 7 bases and 7 bases, there was a span of 13 bases. This CDR3 contains 11 residues. The DNA of the CDR3 is TGCAGCGGAAGAAACCAGGGGACCCAGTACTTC. Translating gives CSGRNQGTQYF. Based on the CDR3 plus reference TRBV29-1 and TRBJ2-5, the full variable domain is SAVISQKPSRDICQRGTSLTIQCQVDSQVTMMFWYRQQPGQSLTLIATANQGSEATYESGFVIDKFPISRPNLTFSTLTVSNMSPEDSSIYLCSGRNQGTQYFGPGTRLLVL.

This clonotype was detected a few times. Possible read error: a much larger clone is one base away. The gene calls are TRBV30 and TRBJ2-1; 8 bases line up with TRBD2. The CDR3 spans 12 residues. J was trimmed by 10 bases and V by 3 bases; bases with no gene match: 5. Germline V CDR1 and CDR2: GTSNPN, SVGIG (reference sequence). Here the CDR3 DNA reads TGTGCCTGGAGCGGGGGGGTGAGGGAGCAGTTCTTC. It specifies CAWSGGVREQFF.

This clonotype has a count of ten or more. The V gene is TRBV29-1, the J gene TRBJ2-7; D may be TRBD1 (5 bases). V was trimmed by 8 bases and J by 2 bases, leaving 19 bases between them. The CDR3 runs 14 residues. CDR1 SQVTM and CDR2 ANQGSEA come from the germline V gene. The CDR3 sequence is CSTGRTLLPYEQYF. The CDR3 coding sequence is TGCAGCACCGGACGGACACTACTCCCCTACGAGCAGTACTTC.

At least ten counts were recorded for this clonotype. V usage is TRBV7-2 and J usage is TRBJ2-5; possible D gene TRBD2, 5 bases. Germline CDR1 SGHTA, CDR2 FQGNSA. The germline V and J ends were trimmed by 0 bases and 5 bases, with 10 bases remaining between them. This CDR3 region has 14 residues. CDR3 region: CASSLARGQETQYF. The CDR3 region has the DNA TGTGCCAGCAGCTTAGCGCGAGGGCAGGAGACCCAGTACTTC.

This clonotype has a handful of counts. This chain uses TRBV28 with TRBJ2-1; D not certain. CDR1 is MDHEN, CDR2 SYDVKM, per germline. V lost 6 bases, J lost 2 bases, and 11 bases lay in between. The CDR3 consists of 14 residues. The CDR3 DNA follows: TGTGCCAGCAGAAACAAACCTACCTACAATGAGCAGTTCTTC. Translated, it gives CASRNKPTYNEQFF.

The chain uses TRBV29-1 and TRBJ2-7; D is possibly TRBD2 (6 bases). In germline, CDR1 is SQVTM, CDR2 ANQGSEA. CDR3 length: 15 residues. V was pared by 4 bases and J by 2 bases, with 18 bases between. CDR3 coding DNA: TGCAGCGTTGCCCTATCATCAGGGAGGCCCTACGAGCAGTACTTC. Translation gives CSVALSSGRPYEQYF.

V and J are TRBV29-1 and TRBJ2-4; D is unclear. The J call is doubtful: the DNA matches TRBJ2-5 better. The CDR3 is 13 amino acids. CDR1 is SQVTM and CDR2 is ANQGSEA in the germline V gene. DNA of the CDR3: TGCAGCGTTGATAAGAACCTAAGGGAGACCCAGTACTTC. This codes for CSVDKNLRETQYF.

On this clonotype itself: A clone one base away is much larger, so this may be a read error. The chain joins TRBV7-8 to TRBJ1-6; D is uncertain. The germline CDR1 and CDR2 sequences are SGHVS and FQNEAQ. The CDR3 loop spans 13 amino acids. The CDR3: CVSAREINSPLHF. In DNA form, the CDR3 reads TGTGTCAGCGCCCGGGAAATTAATTCACCCCTCCACTTT. The entire variable domain, with the rest obtained from reference TRBV7-8 and TRBJ1-6, is as follows: GAGVSQSPRYKVAKRGQDVALRCDPISGHVSLFWYQQALGQGPEFLTYFQNEAQLDKSGLPSDRFFAERPEGSVSTLKIQRTQQEDSAVYLCVSAREINSPLHFGNGTRLTVT.

The genes are TRBV6-2 or TRBV6-3 and TRBJ1-2; D ambiguous. The germline V gene encodes CDR1 MNHEY and CDR2 SVGEGT. The CDR3 runs to 15 residues. Trimming pared 5 bases from V and 0 bases from J, leaving 13 bases between. The CDR3 DNA sequence: TGTGCCAGCAGTCCACACGTAAACACTAACTATGGCTACACCTTC. Translation: CASSPHVNTNYGYTF.